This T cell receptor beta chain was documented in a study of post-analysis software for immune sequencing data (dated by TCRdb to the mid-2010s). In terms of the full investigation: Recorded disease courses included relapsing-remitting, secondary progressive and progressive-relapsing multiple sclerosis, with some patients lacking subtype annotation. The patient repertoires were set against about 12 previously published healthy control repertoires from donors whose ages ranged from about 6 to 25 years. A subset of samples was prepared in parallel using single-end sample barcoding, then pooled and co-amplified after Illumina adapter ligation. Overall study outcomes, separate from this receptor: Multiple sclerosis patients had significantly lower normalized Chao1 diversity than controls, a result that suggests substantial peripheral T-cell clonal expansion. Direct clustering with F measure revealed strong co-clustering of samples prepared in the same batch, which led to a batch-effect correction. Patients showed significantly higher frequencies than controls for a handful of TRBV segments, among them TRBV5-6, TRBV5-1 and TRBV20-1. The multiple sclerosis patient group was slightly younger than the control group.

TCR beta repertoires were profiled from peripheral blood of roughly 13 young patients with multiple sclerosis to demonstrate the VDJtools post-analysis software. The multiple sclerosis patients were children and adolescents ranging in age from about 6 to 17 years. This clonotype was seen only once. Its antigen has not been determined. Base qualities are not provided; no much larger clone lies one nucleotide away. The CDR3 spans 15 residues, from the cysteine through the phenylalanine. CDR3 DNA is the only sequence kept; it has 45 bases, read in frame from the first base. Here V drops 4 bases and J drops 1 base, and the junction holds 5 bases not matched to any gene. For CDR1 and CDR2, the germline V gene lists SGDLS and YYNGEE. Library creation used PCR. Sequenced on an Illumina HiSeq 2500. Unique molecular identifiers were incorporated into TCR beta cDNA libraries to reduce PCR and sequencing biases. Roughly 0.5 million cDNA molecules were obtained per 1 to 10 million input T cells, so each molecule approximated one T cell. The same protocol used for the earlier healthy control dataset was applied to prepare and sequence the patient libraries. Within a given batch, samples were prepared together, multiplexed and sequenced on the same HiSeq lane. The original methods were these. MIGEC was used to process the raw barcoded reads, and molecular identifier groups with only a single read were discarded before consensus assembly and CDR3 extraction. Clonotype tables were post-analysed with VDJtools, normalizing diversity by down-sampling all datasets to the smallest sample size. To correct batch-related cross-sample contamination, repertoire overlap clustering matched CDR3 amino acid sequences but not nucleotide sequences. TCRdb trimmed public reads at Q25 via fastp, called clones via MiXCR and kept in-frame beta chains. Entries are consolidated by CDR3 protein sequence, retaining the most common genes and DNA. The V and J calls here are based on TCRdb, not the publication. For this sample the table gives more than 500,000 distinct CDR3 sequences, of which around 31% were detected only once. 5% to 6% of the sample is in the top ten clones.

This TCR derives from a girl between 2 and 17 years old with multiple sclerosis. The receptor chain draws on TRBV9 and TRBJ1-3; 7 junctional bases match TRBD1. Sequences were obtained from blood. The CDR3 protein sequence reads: CASSTPDRSGNTIYF. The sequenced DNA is TGTGCCAGCAGCACCCCGGACAGGTCTGGAAACACCATATATTTT.